Shown below are 10 T cell receptor beta chains from a single sample sequenced in a study of T cells in Graves' hyperthyroidism and ophthalmopathy. TCR beta CDR3 sequences were amplified from RNA transcripts. An initial round of RT-PCR targeting the TCR CDR3 relied on the HTBI primer set. TCRdb re-called the multiplex PCR reads through MiXCR, storing one row per CDR3 protein. The sample lists about 420,000 distinct CDR3 sequences, more than 15% seen once, with around 7.3% in the top ten. What was sequenced was blood. These receptors originate from a woman between 18 and 29 years old with Graves' hyperthyroidism.

The table lists this clonotype with many counts. The genes are TRBV11-3 and TRBJ2-2; 8 bases line up with TRBD2. J lost 6 bases, V lost 4 bases, and 1 base had no gene match. The germline V gene encodes CDR1 SGHNT and CDR2 YENEEA. This CDR3 contains 13 residues. CDR3 protein: CASSSTSAGELFF. CDR3 DNA: TGTGCCAGCAGCTCGACTAGCGCCGGGGAGCTGTTTTTT. The whole variable domain, remainder taken from reference TRBV11-3 and TRBJ2-2, is EAGVVQSPRYKIIEKKQPVAFWCNPISGHNTLYWYLQNLGQGPELLIRYENEEAVDDSQLPKDRFSAERLKGVDSTLKIQPAELGDSAVYLCASSSTSAGELFFGEGSRLTVL.

The CDR3 DNA reads TGTGCCAGCAGCGCGCTCGGGGCAACTAATGAAAAACTGTTTTTT. This codes for CASSALGATNEKLFF. The genes are TRBV9 and TRBJ1-4; no clear D gene. The germline V gene encodes CDR1 SGDLS and CDR2 YYNGEE. The V and J ends lost 3 bases and 0 bases respectively, with 9 bases between them. There are 15 residues in the CDR3.

The genes are TRBV28 and TRBJ2-5, with TRBD1 matching over 9 bases. The CDR3 length is 15 residues. CDR1 MDHEN and CDR2 SYDVKM come from the germline V gene. With V trimmed by 10 bases and J by 3 bases, 12 bases remained unmatched. Written as DNA, the CDR3 is TGTGCCACCCTCCGGGACAGGGAATTGGAAGAGACCCAGTACTTC. As protein: CATLRDRELEETQYF.

This clonotype appeared a few times. A clone one base away is much larger, so this may be a read error. This rearrangement joins TRBV6-5 to TRBJ1-3; D is uncertain. Trimming removed 1 base from V and 0 bases from J, with 7 bases in between. This CDR3 region has 15 residues. The germline gives CDR1 MNHEY, CDR2 SVGAGI. CDR3 in amino acids: CASSYLGISGNTIYF. The CDR3 nucleotides are TGTGCCAGCAGTTACTTGGGGATCTCTGGAAACACCATATATTTT.

This clonotype was detected many times. This chain links TRBV20-1 with TRBJ2-1, with D perhaps TRBD1 or TRBD2 (5 bases each). The CDR3 is 16 residues long. V lost 2 bases, J lost 0 bases, and 14 bases lay in between. Germline CDR1 reads DFQATT; CDR2 reads SNEGSKA (reference sequence). DNA for the CDR3: TGCAGTGCTAGAAGTGCCGGGGCGAGCTCCTACAATGAGCAGTTCTTC. Amino acid sequence: CSARSAGASSYNEQFF.

This clonotype was recorded many times. This chain links TRBV24-1 with TRBJ1-5; 8 bases line up with TRBD1. The CDR3 spans 16 residues. V was pared by 4 bases and J by 8 bases, with 12 bases of the junction left unmatched. Per the germline V gene, CDR1 is KGHDR and CDR2 is SFDVKD. For the CDR3, the DNA is TGTGCCACCAGTGACCAGACAGGGGCCCCGGGGAAGCCCCAGCATTTT. This translates into CATSDQTGAPGKPQHF.

Ten or more counts support this clonotype. The rearrangement links TRBV27 to TRBJ2-1; 7 positions agree with TRBD2. In germline, CDR1 is MNHEY, CDR2 SMNVEV (reference sequence). The CDR3 length is 15 residues. Losses at the gene ends were 0 bases for V and 9 bases for J; bases not matched to a gene: 8. The CDR3 here is CASSLSETSHGEQFF. The CDR3 DNA reads TGTGCCAGCAGTTTATCGGAGACTAGCCATGGTGAGCAGTTCTTC.

This clonotype was counted many times. The rearrangement links TRBV28 to TRBJ2-3, with D possibly matching TRBD1 (6 bases). Per germline, CDR1 MDHEN and CDR2 SYDVKM. This CDR3 region has 14 residues. V gave up 3 bases and J gave up 2 bases, with 9 bases separating them. The CDR3 loop reads CASSLTGATDTQYF. DNA for the CDR3: TGTGCCAGCAGTTTGACAGGAGCCACAGATACGCAGTATTTT.

The rearrangement uses TRBV6-1 and TRBJ2-2; 8 nucleotides match TRBD1. This CDR3 comprises 16 residues. Germline CDR1 reads MNHNS; CDR2 reads SASEGT. The J segment lost 6 bases and the V segment lost 5 bases, leaving 11 bases of the junction unmatched. DNA for the CDR3: TGTGCCAGCAGTTCCCGACAGGGGAGGTGGCCCGGGGAGCTGTTTTTT. Translation: CASSSRQGRWPGELFF.

The V and J genes are TRBV20-1 and TRBJ1-2; 9 nucleotides match TRBD1. CDR3 length equals 17 residues. Germline lookup yields CDR1 DFQATT and CDR2 SNEGSKA (reference sequence). The trim removed 1 base at V and 1 base at J, leaving 10 bases unmatched. The CDR3 nucleotides read TGCAGTGCTAGAGCTTGGACAGGGACAGGGATTAACTATGGCTACACCTTC. Residues: CSARAWTGTGINYGYTF.